These T cell receptor beta chains were read from a single sample in a study of T cell repertoires in cytomegalovirus infection. Using its own MiXCR run on the reads, TCRdb lists one record per CDR3 protein. The table records some 300,000 distinct CDR3 sequences, 9.6% of them present only once. The material sequenced was PBMCs. These receptors originate from a human donor in good health (CMV status not recorded). Some clones in this sample may be carry-over from other donors' samples. The CDR3 runs from the conserved cysteine through the conserved F or W. Each record gives: CDR3 DNA, CDR3 protein, J gene, clone size, CDR3 length, D gene, V gene. D genes are given only for firm matches. The size of a clone is reported for some rows only, either as once, few or many, or as a class for expanded clones.

DNA: TGTGCCATCAGACGCGGGGGAGGGTCCGAGACCCAGTACTTC; CDR3: CAIRRGGGSETQYF; J: TRBJ2-5; size: many; length: 14; D: TRBD2; V: TRBV10-3
DNA: TGCAGTGCTAGGGGGACAGCCACCGGGGAGCTGTTTTTT; CDR3: CSARGTATGELFF; J: TRBJ2-2; size: many; length: 13; D: TRBD1; V: TRBV20-1
DNA: TGCGCCAGCAGCTTGACCCCAGGACGGACCAAGGCGCAGTACTTC; CDR3: CASSLTPGRTKAQYF; J: TRBJ2-7; size: NA; length: 15; D: NA; V: TRBV5-1
DNA: TGTGCCAGCAGCCGCGCCTTGGCGAGCTCCTACAATGAGCAGTTCTTC; CDR3: CASSRALASSYNEQFF; J: TRBJ2-1; size: few; length: 16; D: NA; V: TRBV7-9
DNA: TGTGCCAGCAGCCCCCGTGGGACTAGCGGGGCTTGGGGCACCGGGGAGCTGTTTTTT; CDR3: CASSPRGTSGAWGTGELFF; J: TRBJ2-2; size: many; length: 19; D: TRBD2; V: TRBV7-8
DNA: TGTGCCAGCAGTTTCCGAGAGGACGGGGAGCTGTTTTTT; CDR3: CASSFREDGELFF; J: TRBJ2-2; size: few; length: 13; D: NA; V: TRBV12-3/TRBV12-4
DNA: TGTGCCAGTAGTAGAAGGGAGTATGGCTACACCTTC; CDR3: CASSRREYGYTF; J: TRBJ1-2; size: NA; length: 12; D: NA; V: TRBV19
DNA: TGTGCCAGCAGCTTAGCGGTTTTATATGGCTACACCTTC; CDR3: CASSLAVLYGYTF; J: TRBJ1-2; size: many; length: 13; D: NA; V: TRBV7-2
DNA: TGTGCCAGCAGTTACGCCTTCGGGCAGAGTAACACTGAAGCTTTCTTT; CDR3: CASSYAFGQSNTEAFF; J: TRBJ1-1; size: NA; length: 16; D: NA; V: TRBV6-1
DNA: TGCGCCAGCAGCGCGGGACACTATTCCACAGATACGCAGTATTTT; CDR3: CASSAGHYSTDTQYF; J: TRBJ2-3; size: NA; length: 15; D: NA; V: TRBV5-1
DNA: TGTGCCAGCAGCTTAGAGGGGAATAATTCACCCCTCCACTTT; CDR3: CASSLEGNNSPLHF; J: TRBJ1-6; size: many; length: 14; D: NA; V: TRBV7-8
DNA: TGTGCCAGTAGTATCGCAGGGAGGTGGAATGGCTACACCTTC; CDR3: CASSIAGRWNGYTF; J: TRBJ1-2; size: many; length: 14; D: NA; V: TRBV19
DNA: TGTGCCAGCAGCCAAGTCCGCTACGAGCAGTACTTC; CDR3: CASSQVRYEQYF; J: TRBJ2-7; size: many; length: 12; D: NA; V: TRBV3-1
DNA: TGTGCCAGCAGACCCCATTCACTGGGCCAGCCCCAGCATTTT; CDR3: CASRPHSLGQPQHF; J: TRBJ1-5; size: few; length: 14; D: NA; V: TRBV6-5
DNA: TGCAGTGCTAGGAATCGACTAGCGGGGAAGGAGACCCAGTACTTC; CDR3: CSARNRLAGKETQYF; J: TRBJ2-5; size: many; length: 15; D: TRBD2; V: TRBV20-1
DNA: TGTGCCAGCAGCCTGACAGGGTTCAACACTGAAGCTTTCTTT; CDR3: CASSLTGFNTEAFF; J: TRBJ1-1; size: many; length: 14; D: TRBD1; V: TRBV7-2
DNA: TGTGCCAGCAGTTTATGGGGGGGGACAAAGGAGACCCAGTACTTC; CDR3: CASSLWGGTKETQYF; J: TRBJ2-5; size: many; length: 15; D: NA; V: TRBV28
DNA: TGTGCCAGCAGTGGGACAGGAACAAACATTCAGTACTTC; CDR3: CASSGTGTNIQYF; J: TRBJ2-4; size: NA; length: 13; D: TRBD1; V: TRBV2
DNA: TGTGCCAGCAGTCCTCGGGGACAGGGGGCAGGCTATGGCTACACCTTC; CDR3: CASSPRGQGAGYGYTF; J: TRBJ1-2; size: many; length: 16; D: TRBD1; V: TRBV12-3/TRBV12-4
DNA: TGCAGTGCTAGACCCAGGGAATCCGCGTCTTCGCAGTTCTTC; CDR3: CSARPRESASSQFF; J: TRBJ2-1; size: many; length: 14; D: NA; V: TRBV20-1
DNA: TGCGCCAGCAGCCAACAGGGACTCCTTGAGCAGTTCTTC; CDR3: CASSQQGLLEQFF; J: TRBJ2-1; size: many; length: 13; D: NA; V: TRBV4-1
DNA: TGTGCCAGCTCACCGACAGATCCCTACGAGCAGTACTTC; CDR3: CASSPTDPYEQYF; J: TRBJ2-7; size: few; length: 13; D: NA; V: TRBV18
DNA: TGTGCCAGCAGCGTCCGTTTAGGACACACCAATGAGCAGTTCTTC; CDR3: CASSVRLGHTNEQFF; J: TRBJ2-1; size: few; length: 15; D: NA; V: TRBV9
DNA: TGTGCCAGCAGCTTAGGGGGATTGTATCAGCCCCAGCATTTT; CDR3: CASSLGGLYQPQHF; J: TRBJ1-5; size: many; length: 14; D: NA; V: TRBV13
DNA: TGTGCCAGCTCACGACTACAGGGTGTTGAAGCTTTCTTT; CDR3: CASSRLQGVEAFF; J: TRBJ1-1; size: NA; length: 13; D: NA; V: TRBV18
DNA: TGTGCCAGCAGCTTAGACAGGGATTCCTACGAGCAGTACTTC; CDR3: CASSLDRDSYEQYF; J: TRBJ2-7; size: medium-sized; length: 14; D: NA; V: TRBV7-2
DNA: TGTGCCAGCAAACAGGGGGCAAGCGGCTACACCTTC; CDR3: CASKQGASGYTF; J: TRBJ1-2; size: many; length: 12; D: TRBD1; V: TRBV7-8
DNA: TGCAGCGCAGACAGGGGAGTGAACACTGAAGCTTTCTTT; CDR3: CSADRGVNTEAFF; J: TRBJ1-1; size: NA; length: 13; D: TRBD1; V: TRBV29-1
DNA: TGTGCCAGCAGTTTTCCAGCGGGGAAGGGGAATGAGCAGTTCTTC; CDR3: CASSFPAGKGNEQFF; J: TRBJ2-1; size: many; length: 15; D: TRBD2; V: TRBV28
DNA: TGTGCCAGCAGTTTAAGGCTGAACACTGAAGCTTTCTTT; CDR3: CASSLRLNTEAFF; J: TRBJ1-1; size: many; length: 13; D: NA; V: TRBV28
DNA: TGCAGCGTTGGAGGAGGTGCCATGAACACTGAAGCTTTCTTT; CDR3: CSVGGGAMNTEAFF; J: TRBJ1-1; size: many; length: 14; D: NA; V: TRBV29-1
DNA: TGTGCCACCAGCATAATTAAAGGACAGGATCCCACTGGGGCCAACGTCCTGACTTTC; CDR3: CATSIIKGQDPTGANVLTF; J: TRBJ2-6; size: NA; length: 19; D: TRBD1; V: TRBV15
DNA: TGTGCCAGCAGTTACAACAGGGGTTCGTTGAACTATGGCTACACCTTC; CDR3: CASSYNRGSLNYGYTF; J: TRBJ1-2; size: NA; length: 16; D: TRBD1; V: TRBV6-2/TRBV6-3
DNA: TGTGCCAGCAGTGAATTCGGACAGGTCAAAGAGACCCAGTACTTC; CDR3: CASSEFGQVKETQYF; J: TRBJ2-5; size: NA; length: 15; D: TRBD1; V: TRBV25-1
DNA: TGCAGTGCTAGAGTCGACAGGGTACAGCCCCAGCATTTT; CDR3: CSARVDRVQPQHF; J: TRBJ1-5; size: few; length: 13; D: TRBD1; V: TRBV20-1
DNA: TGTGCCATCAGTGAGTCAGGGTCAAATCAGCCCCAGCATTTT; CDR3: CAISESGSNQPQHF; J: TRBJ1-5; size: many; length: 14; D: NA; V: TRBV10-3
DNA: TGTGCCATTGCACTGAACACTGAAGCTTTCTTT; CDR3: CAIALNTEAFF; J: TRBJ1-1; size: many; length: 11; D: NA; V: TRBV2
DNA: TGTGCCAGCAGTGAAGGGGACAGGGGCCCGGGATATGGCTACACCTTC; CDR3: CASSEGDRGPGYGYTF; J: TRBJ1-2; size: few; length: 16; D: TRBD1; V: TRBV2
DNA: TGTGCCAGCAGCTTAACAGGCGTCACAGATACGCAGTATTTT; CDR3: CASSLTGVTDTQYF; J: TRBJ2-3; size: many; length: 14; D: NA; V: TRBV7-2
DNA: TGTGCCAGCAGTGAACTAGCGGGAAATGAGCAGTTCTTC; CDR3: CASSELAGNEQFF; J: TRBJ2-1; size: NA; length: 13; D: TRBD2; V: TRBV2
DNA: TGTGCCAGCAGCCCCTCGGGACAGGGGGCGCGGGACACTGAAGCTTTCTTT; CDR3: CASSPSGQGARDTEAFF; J: TRBJ1-1; size: few; length: 17; D: TRBD1; V: TRBV14
DNA: TGCAGCGTGGAGAGAAACAATGAGCAGTTCTTC; CDR3: CSVERNNEQFF; J: TRBJ2-1; size: NA; length: 11; D: NA; V: TRBV29-1
DNA: TGCAGTGCTAGCCAAAACTATGGCTACACCTTC; CDR3: CSASQNYGYTF; J: TRBJ1-2; size: NA; length: 11; D: NA; V: TRBV20-1
DNA: TGTGCCAGCAGTTACAGGGCGAAATCCTACAATGAGCAGTTCTTC; CDR3: CASSYRAKSYNEQFF; J: TRBJ2-1; size: NA; length: 15; D: NA; V: TRBV6-2/TRBV6-3
DNA: TGTGCCAGCAGGCAGGTCACCGGGGAGCTGTTTTTT; CDR3: CASRQVTGELFF; J: TRBJ2-2; size: many; length: 12; D: NA; V: TRBV6-1
DNA: TGCAGCGCAACAGGGGGGATGAACACTGAAGCTTTCTTT; CDR3: CSATGGMNTEAFF; J: TRBJ1-1; size: many; length: 13; D: TRBD1; V: TRBV29-1